A selection of T cell receptor beta chains follows, all from one sample in a study of blood T cell repertoires in COVID-19. TCRdb's copy holds only in-frame clones and misses some; the assay was immunoSEQ multiplex PCR. The sample lists about 140,000 clones, approximately 81% occurring once. Material: peripheral blood. These receptors all come from a human donor in a cohort sampled during active COVID-19. Both conserved end residues are part of each CDR3. D genes are given only for firm matches. Not every row has a clone size; where given, it reads once, few, many or a size class.

abundance	j_gene	d_gene	v_gene	CDR3aa	CDR3nt
-	TRBJ1-5	TRBD1	TRBV6-5	CASSFRTGAQPQHF	TGTGCCAGCAGTTTCCGGACAGGGGCACAGCCCCAGCATTTT
-	TRBJ1-5	-	TRBV11-2	CASSEHSNQPQHF	TGTGCCAGCAGCGAGCATAGCAATCAGCCCCAGCATTTT
-	TRBJ2-7	TRBD1	TRBV5-1	CASSLDGTGGFEQYF	TGCGCCAGCAGCTTGGATGGGACAGGGGGCTTCGAGCAGTACTTC
-	TRBJ2-7	-	TRBV12-3/TRBV12-4	CASSFHYEQYF	TGTGCCAGCAGTTTCCACTACGAGCAGTACTTC
once	TRBJ2-1	-	TRBV6-2/TRBV6-3	CASSYSGTLTREQFF	TGTGCCAGCAGTTACTCGGGGACTCTGACCAGGGAGCAGTTCTTC
once	TRBJ2-5	-	TRBV7-9	CASSLIGEGYQETQYF	TGTGCCAGCAGCTTAATCGGCGAGGGCTACCAAGAGACCCAGTACTTC
few	TRBJ1-2	-	TRBV18	CASSPETAGGYTF	TGTGCCAGCTCACCAGAGACAGCAGGGGGCTACACCTTC
few	TRBJ2-7	TRBD2	TRBV7-8	CASSSGLAGFYEQYF	TGTGCCAGCAGCAGCGGACTAGCGGGCTTCTACGAGCAGTACTTC
-	TRBJ1-2	-	TRBV29-1	CSVEVREGGTDGYTF	TGCAGCGTTGAAGTCAGAGAAGGGGGAACGGATGGCTACACCTTC
few	TRBJ1-1	TRBD1	TRBV6-5	CASRLQGLANTEAFF	TGTGCCAGCAGGCTACAGGGGCTTGCCAACACTGAAGCTTTCTTT
-	TRBJ2-5	-	TRBV15	CATSRDVTSLETQYF	TGTGCCACCAGCAGAGATGTAACTAGTTTGGAGACCCAGTACTTC
few	TRBJ2-7	-	TRBV3-1/TRBV3-2	CASSQGDNEQYF	TGTGCCAGCAGCCAAGGGGACAACGAGCAGTACTTC
few	TRBJ1-2	TRBD1	TRBV3-1/TRBV3-2	CASSQGDRGLGYGYTF	TGTGCCAGCAGCCAAGGGGACAGGGGGCTCGGCTATGGCTACACCTTC
once	TRBJ2-5	TRBD2	TRBV7-6	CASSLRAGGQETQYF	TGTGCCAGCAGCCTCCGGGCGGGAGGCCAAGAGACCCAGTACTTC
-	TRBJ2-6	TRBD1	TRBV5-1	CASSLGTGGGPGANVLTF	TGCGCCAGCAGCTTGGGGACAGGGGGCGGTCCTGGGGCCAACGTCCTGACTTTC
once	TRBJ2-7	TRBD1	TRBV6-6	CASSYGLPGTGFEQYF	TGTGCCAGCAGTTACGGGCTTCCCGGGACAGGGTTCGAGCAGTACTTC